Each of the 27 T cell receptor beta chains below was sequenced from the same sample in a study of cytomegalovirus exposure and HLA in healthy donors (dated by TCRdb to about 2017). The library came from the immunoSEQ multiplex PCR assay. A mixture of 60 forward primers for TCR Vbeta segments and 13 reverse primers for TCR Jbeta segments was used in the multiplex PCR. As stored in TCRdb, this immuneACCESS dataset retains in-frame rearrangements with V and J assigned. A fraction of the clones does not appear; measured against another copy, unresolved V genes explain less than half of the discrepancy, and the remainder lacks a known reason. The sample table lists 100,000 to 120,000 clones, over 75% of them with a count of one. The ten largest make up about 6.9% of the sample. Sequencing was performed on PBMCs. The receptors stem from a man aged 25 to 40 in good health and CMV-seropositive.

Worth noting for this clone: As the CDR3 is not closed by the conserved phenylalanine or tryptophan, this likely results from a read error. This sequence joins TRBV7-9 and TRBJ1-2, with a weak D call TRBD1 (6 bases). Trimming shortened V by 4 bases and J by 4 bases, and 13 bases separated the two germline ends. Germline-derived CDR1 and CDR2 are SEHNR and FQNEAQ (reference sequence). The CDR3 extends over 14 amino acids. CDR3 residues: CASSSTGIGYGYTL. The DNA for the CDR3 is TGTGCCAGCAGCTCTACAGGGATCGGCTATGGCTACACCCTC.

The chain combines TRBV5-1 with TRBJ2-1; D is unresolved. The CDR3 loop spans 14 amino acids. Germline CDR1 reads SGHRS; CDR2 reads YFSETQ. The V end was cut by 1 base, the J end by 6 bases, with 11 bases between. The CDR3 bases are TGCGCCAGCAGCTTGCAAACCTCTAGCAATGAGCAGTTCTTC. It is translated as CASSLQTSSNEQFF.

J is TRBJ1-6 and V is TRBV19; D unclear. The CDR3 has 15 residues. The ends were cut back, 5 bases at V and 9 bases at J, with 17 bases in the middle. In germline, CDR1 is LNHDA, CDR2 SQIVND (reference sequence). This chain's CDR3 is CASSSPTGLRSPLHF. CDR3 nucleotides: TGTGCCAGTAGTTCCCCTACGGGATTACGTTCACCCCTCCACTTT.

This rearrangement joins TRBV7-2 to TRBJ2-1; D remains ambiguous. This CDR3 region has 13 residues. Trimming removed 5 bases at V and 9 bases at J, with 14 bases between. Germline lookup yields CDR1 SGHTA and CDR2 FQGNSA. The CDR3 coding sequence is TGTGCCAGCAGCCCCTCCCCGGGTACTGAGCAGTTCTTC. Translation gives CASSPSPGTEQFF.

The rearrangement joins TRBV5-1 to TRBJ2-7; 10 nucleotides align to TRBD1. The germline V gene has CDR1 SGHRS and CDR2 YFSETQ. V dropped 7 bases and J dropped 0; count of bases not matched to a gene: 7. The CDR3 length is 15 residues. The CDR3 DNA reads TGCGCCAGCGGAACCGGGACAGGGGACTCCTACGAGCAGTACTTC. Protein: CASGTGTGDSYEQYF.

The chain couples TRBV4-2 to TRBJ2-1; TRBD2 agrees at 8 bases. The CDR3 is made up of 15 amino acids. V trimming: 3 bases; J trimming: 6 bases; junction bases outside the gene matches: 7. Germline V CDR1 and CDR2: LGHNA, YNFKEQ. The CDR3 region has the DNA TGTGCCAGCAGCCACCGGGGCGGGGGGCTCAATGAGCAGTTCTTC. Translating it yields CASSHRGGGLNEQFF.

The genes are TRBV9 and TRBJ2-7; D perhaps matches TRBD2 (5 bases). CDR1 is SGDLS and CDR2 is YYNGEE in the germline V gene. This CDR3 region has 16 residues. Trimming removed 2 bases at V and 5 bases at J, with 20 bases between. Written as DNA, the CDR3 is TGTGCCAGCAGCGTCTCAGGAGGTTTTTTGGTTAACGAGCAGTACTTC. It specifies CASSVSGGFLVNEQYF.

This clone showed up just once. The V gene is TRBV6-1, the J gene TRBJ2-3, with no clear D. CDR1 is MNHNS and CDR2 is SASEGT in the germline V gene. There are 12 residues in the CDR3. The V end was cut by 4 bases, the J end by 3 bases, with 5 bases between. The CDR3 sequence: CASSASTDTQYF. CDR3 bases: TGTGCCAGCAGTGCTTCGACAGATACGCAGTATTTT.

This chain connects TRBV25-1 to TRBJ1-3, with TRBD1 matching 7 bases. V trimming: 4 bases; J trimming: 3 bases; junction bases outside the gene matches: 9. Germline V gene sequence: CDR1 MGHDK, CDR2 SYGVNS. The CDR3 consists of 16 residues. The CDR3 DNA sequence: TGTGCCAGCAGTGGCCAACAGGGGCAGGGTGGAAACACCATATATTTT. Translating it yields CASSGQQGQGGNTIYF.

This chain uses TRBV2 with TRBJ2-1; TRBD2 might be the D (6 bases). The germline V gene encodes CDR1 SNHLY and CDR2 FYNNEI. This CDR3 contains 13 residues. Trimming removed 5 bases from V and 5 bases from J, with 10 bases in between. CDR3 DNA: TGTGCCAGCAGTCCCGGGGGAGACAATGAGCAGTTCTTC. Translated, it gives CASSPGGDNEQFF.

This rearrangement joins TRBV7-3 to TRBJ2-1; D call uncertain. CDR1 is SGHTA, CDR2 FQGTGA, per germline. Trimming stripped 4 bases from V and 2 bases from J, with 18 bases between. The CDR3 spans 17 residues. CDR3 region: CASSSRPTEPAYNEQFF. The CDR3 DNA reads as TGTGCCAGCAGCTCCAGACCCACAGAACCCGCCTACAATGAGCAGTTCTTC.

This sequence joins TRBV7-9 and TRBJ1-1; 10 bases map to TRBD1. The CDR3 contains 12 residues. CDR1 and CDR2 (germline): SEHNR, FQNEAQ (reference sequence). The ends lost 11 bases at V and 9 bases at J; junction bases unmatched: 9. The CDR3 spells CAGTGTGEKAFF. CDR3 DNA sequence: TGTGCCGGTACCGGGACAGGGGAAAAAGCTTTCTTT.

The V gene is TRBV5-1, the J gene TRBJ2-5, with 7 bases matching TRBD1. CDR1 and CDR2 from the germline V gene are SGHRS and YFSETQ. The CDR3 runs to 14 residues. V shed 0 bases, J shed 11 bases, and the junction held 10 bases outside the gene matches. CDR3 sequence reads: CASSLAGTEGEQYF. The CDR3 nucleotides are TGCGCCAGCAGCTTGGCCGGGACAGAAGGAGAGCAGTACTTC. Filled out from reference TRBV5-1 and TRBJ2-5, the complete variable domain reads KAGVTQTPRYLIKTRGQQVTLSCSPISGHRSVSWYQQTPGQGLQFLFEYFSETQRNKGNFPGRFSGRQFSNSRSEMNVSTLELGDSALYLCASSLAGTEGEQYFGPGTRLLVL.

The chain joins TRBV19 to TRBJ2-1; tentatively, D is TRBD2 (6 bases). V shed 5 bases and J shed 5 bases, with 13 bases lying between them. The germline CDR1 and CDR2 sequences are LNHDA and SQIVND (reference sequence). CDR3 size: 14 residues. For the CDR3, the DNA is TGTGCCAGTAGTCCGGGGGTTACCCACAATGAGCAGTTCTTC. Its translation: CASSPGVTHNEQFF.

The V and J genes are TRBV5-4 and TRBJ2-5; 11 bases match TRBD2. This CDR3 contains 15 residues. Germline V CDR1 and CDR2: SGHNT, YYREEE (reference sequence). The J segment lost 5 bases and the V segment lost 4 bases, leaving 7 bases of the junction unmatched. CDR3 loop: CASSAPTSGEETQYF. DNA of the CDR3: TGTGCCAGCAGCGCACCGACTAGCGGGGAGGAGACCCAGTACTTC. The full variable domain, with the rest looked up from reference TRBV5-4 and TRBJ2-5, is ETGVTQSPTHLIKTRGQQVTLRCSSQSGHNTVSWYQQALGQGPQFIFQYYREEENGRGNFPPRFSGLQFPNYSSELNVNALELDDSALYLCASSAPTSGEETQYFGPGTRLLVL.

V gene TRBV6-7 combines with J gene TRBJ2-5, with D possibly matching TRBD1 (5 bases). Near its end, the DNA agrees better with TRBJ2-7, so the J call may be wrong. TRBV6-7 is classed as an ORF, of uncertain function. The CDR3 spans 16 residues. The CDR3 protein is CASSYSPETDSYEQYF. The CDR3 bases are TGTGCCAGCAGTTACTCACCGGAGACAGACTCCTACGAGCAGTACTTC.

In its sample, this clone was seen once. The chain employs TRBV15 and TRBJ2-4; TRBD1 matches 9 bases. This CDR3 comprises 20 residues. With V trimmed by 3 bases and J by 1 base, 16 bases remained unmatched. Germline loops: CDR1 LNHNV, CDR2 YYDKDF (reference sequence). CDR3 coding DNA: TGTGCCACCAGCAGTGGGTGGGTCCCGGGACAGGGATCGGCCAAAAACATTCAGTACTTC. This gives the protein CATSSGWVPGQGSAKNIQYF. Using reference TRBV15 and TRBJ2-4 for the parts outside the CDR3, the full variable domain is DAMVIQNPRYQVTQFGKPVTLSCSQTLNHNVMYWYQQKSSQAPKLLFHYYDKDFNNEADTPDNFQSRRPNTSFCFLDIRSPGLGDTAMYLCATSSGWVPGQGSAKNIQYFGAGTRLSVL.

This clone was found once. V is TRBV29-1 and J is TRBJ2-7; a possible D gene is TRBD1 (6 bases). Trimming left V 2 bases short and J 8 bases short, with 16 bases between. The CDR3 has 13 amino acids. From germline, CDR1 is SQVTM and CDR2 ANQGSEA. The CDR3 protein is CSVEKWGRDKQYF. In DNA, the CDR3 is TGCAGCGTTGAAAAATGGGGCAGGGACAAGCAGTACTTC.

The chain has TRBV28 and TRBJ1-2; D possibly corresponds to TRBD1 (5 bases). Germline CDR1 and CDR2: MDHEN and SYDVKM. V was shortened by 4 bases and J by 4 bases, with 10 bases between the two germline ends. CDR3 size: 13 residues. The CDR3 loop reads CASSSTGRYGYTF. CDR3 coding DNA: TGTGCCAGCAGTTCCACAGGCCGCTATGGCTACACCTTC.

The genes are TRBV5-1 and TRBJ2-2, with D possibly matching TRBD2 (6 bases). The V and J ends lost 0 bases and 0 bases respectively, with 15 bases between them. The CDR3 runs to 18 residues. Germline CDR1 reads SGHRS; CDR2 reads YFSETQ. The CDR3 protein is CASSLDPGGFANTGELFF. The CDR3, as DNA: TGCGCCAGCAGCTTGGACCCTGGGGGGTTCGCGAACACCGGGGAGCTGTTTTTT.

This chain joins TRBV5-1 and TRBJ1-3, with D perhaps matching TRBD1 (5 bases). Germline assignment: CDR1 SGHRS and CDR2 YFSETQ. V gave up 4 bases and J gave up 4 bases, with 18 bases separating them. This CDR3 region has 16 residues. The CDR3 coding sequence is TGCGCCAGCAGCCCGGGAGTTCAAGGGGACGGAAACACCATATATTTT. Translation: CASSPGVQGDGNTIYF. Supplemented by reference TRBV5-1 and TRBJ1-3, the full variable domain reads KAGVTQTPRYLIKTRGQQVTLSCSPISGHRSVSWYQQTPGQGLQFLFEYFSETQRNKGNFPGRFSGRQFSNSRSEMNVSTLELGDSALYLCASSPGVQGDGNTIYFGEGSWLTVV.

The chain joins TRBV10-2 to TRBJ1-5; no reliable D call. V lost 2 bases and J lost 4, with 3 bases in between. The germline V gene encodes CDR1 WSHSY and CDR2 SAAADI. This CDR3 comprises 12 residues. The CDR3 here is CASSEPNQPQHF. Written as DNA, the CDR3 is TGCGCCAGCAGTGAGCCGAATCAGCCCCAGCATTTT.

In this sample, this clone turned up a few times. This sequence joins TRBV5-1 and TRBJ2-3; TRBD2 is a possible D gene (6 bases). The CDR3 runs to 14 residues. CDR1 is SGHRS and CDR2 is YFSETQ in the germline V gene. Trimming left V 4 bases short and J 5 bases short, with 14 bases between. CDR3 DNA sequence: TGCGCCAGCAGCCCGTCGACCGGGGGAGATACGCAGTATTTT. It translates to CASSPSTGGDTQYF. Drawing the rest from reference TRBV5-1 and TRBJ2-3, the complete variable domain is KAGVTQTPRYLIKTRGQQVTLSCSPISGHRSVSWYQQTPGQGLQFLFEYFSETQRNKGNFPGRFSGRQFSNSRSEMNVSTLELGDSALYLCASSPSTGGDTQYFGPGTRLTVL.

The chain joins TRBV27 to TRBJ1-1; 8 positions match TRBD1. CDR3 size: 14 residues. V lost 1 base, J lost 3 bases, and 1 base stayed unmatched. CDR1 is MNHEY and CDR2 is SMNVEV in the germline V gene (reference sequence). The CDR3 is CASSLYRGYTEAFF. CDR3 nucleotides: TGTGCCAGCAGTTTATACAGGGGGTACACTGAAGCTTTCTTT.

This clone came up once. V usage is TRBV4-1 and J usage is TRBJ2-5; 8 bases map to TRBD1. The J call may be in error: the DNA end matches TRBJ2-7 better. Germline V lookup: CDR1 MGHRA, CDR2 YSYEKL. This CDR3 is built from 16 residues. DNA of the CDR3: TGCGCCAGCAGCCAAGATTGGCAGGGGGCGCGGTACGAGCAGTACTTC. It yields the protein CASSQDWQGARYEQYF.

CDR3 nucleotide sequence: TGTGCCAGCAGTCGGCGGGGGGGCAATGGAAACACCATATATTTT. Its protein product is CASSRRGGNGNTIYF. The chain combines TRBV2 with TRBJ1-3; D is possibly TRBD1 (6 bases). From germline, CDR1 is SNHLY and CDR2 FYNNEI. The CDR3 runs to 15 residues. Trimming shortened V by 5 bases and J by 3 bases, and 14 bases separated the two germline ends.

A single count supports this clone. The chain joins TRBV2 to TRBJ2-3, with D perhaps matching TRBD2 (6 bases). Trimming removed 4 bases at V and 4 bases at J, with 9 bases between. Germline lookup yields CDR1 SNHLY and CDR2 FYNNEI. The CDR3 sequence is 13 residues long. The CDR3 sequence is CASSGGVADTQYF. The CDR3, as DNA: TGTGCCAGCAGTGGGGGGGTAGCAGATACGCAGTATTTT. The full variable domain, in which reference TRBV2 and TRBJ2-3 provide the parts outside the CDR3, is EPEVTQTPSHQVTQMGQEVILRCVPISNHLYFYWYRQILGQKVEFLVSFYNNEISEKSEIFDDQFSVERPDGSNFTLKIRSTKLEDSAMYFCASSGGVADTQYFGPGTRLTVL.